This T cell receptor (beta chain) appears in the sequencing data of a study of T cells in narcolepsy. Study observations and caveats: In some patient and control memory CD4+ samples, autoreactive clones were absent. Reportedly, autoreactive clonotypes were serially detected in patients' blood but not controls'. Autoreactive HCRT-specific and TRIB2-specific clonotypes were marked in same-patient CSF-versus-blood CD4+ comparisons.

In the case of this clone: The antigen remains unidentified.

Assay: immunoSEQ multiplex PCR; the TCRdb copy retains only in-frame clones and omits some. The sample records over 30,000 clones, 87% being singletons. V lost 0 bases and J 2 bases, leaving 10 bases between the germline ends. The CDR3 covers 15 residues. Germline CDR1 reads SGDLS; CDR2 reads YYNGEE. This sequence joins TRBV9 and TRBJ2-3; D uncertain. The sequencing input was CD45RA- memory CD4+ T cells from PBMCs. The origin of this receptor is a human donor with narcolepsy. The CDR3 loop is CASSVGGGPTDTQYF. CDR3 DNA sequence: TGTGCCAGCAGCGTAGGTGGCGGCCCCACAGATACGCAGTATTTT. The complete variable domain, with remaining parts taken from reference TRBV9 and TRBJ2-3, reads DSGVTQTPKHLITATGQRVTLRCSPRSGDLSVYWYQQSLDQGLQFLIQYYNGEERAKGNILERFSAQQFPDLHSELNLSSLELGDSALYFCASSVGGGPTDTQYFGPGTRLTVL.